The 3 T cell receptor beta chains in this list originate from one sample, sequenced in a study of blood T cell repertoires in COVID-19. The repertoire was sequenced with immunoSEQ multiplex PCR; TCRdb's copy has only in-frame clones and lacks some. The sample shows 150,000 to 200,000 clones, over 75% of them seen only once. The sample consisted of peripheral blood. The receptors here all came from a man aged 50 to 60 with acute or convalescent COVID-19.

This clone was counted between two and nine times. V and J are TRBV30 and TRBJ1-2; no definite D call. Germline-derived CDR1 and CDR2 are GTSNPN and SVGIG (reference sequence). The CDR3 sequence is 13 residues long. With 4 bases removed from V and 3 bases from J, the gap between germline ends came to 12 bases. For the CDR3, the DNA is TGTGCCTGGACAGGCAGGCGATACTATGGCTACACCTTC. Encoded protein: CAWTGRRYYGYTF. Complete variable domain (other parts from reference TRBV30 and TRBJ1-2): SQTIHQWPATLVQPVGSPLSLECTVEGTSNPNLYWYRQAAGRGLQLLFYSVGIGQISSEVPQNLSASRPQDRQFILSSKKLLLSDSGFYLCAWTGRRYYGYTFGSGTRLTVV.

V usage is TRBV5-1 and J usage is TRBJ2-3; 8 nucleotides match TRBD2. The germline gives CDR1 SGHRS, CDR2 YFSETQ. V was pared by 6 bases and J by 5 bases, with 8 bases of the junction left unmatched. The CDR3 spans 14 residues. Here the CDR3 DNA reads TGCGCCAGCATCAATAAACGGGAGGGAGATACGCAGTATTTT. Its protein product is CASINKREGDTQYF.

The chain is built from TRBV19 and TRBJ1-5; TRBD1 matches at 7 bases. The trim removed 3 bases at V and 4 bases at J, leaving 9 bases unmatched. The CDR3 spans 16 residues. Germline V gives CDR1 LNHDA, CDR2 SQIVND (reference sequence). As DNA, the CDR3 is TGTGCCAGTAGTATGAAGGGGGCGCCGAGAAATCAGCCCCAGCATTTT. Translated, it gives CASSMKGAPRNQPQHF.